Below, 14 T cell receptor beta chains from the same sample are listed, as sequenced in a study of T cell responses to AZD1222 COVID-19 vaccine. Assay used: immunoSEQ multiplex PCR; TCRdb lists only in-frame clones, some missing. The data hold 150,000 or so clones, with about 90% observed a single time. The sample was peripheral blood, taken 28 days after the second AZD1222 dose. All receptors come from an adult who received the AZD1222 COVID-19 vaccine.

The sample holds many counts of this clone. The CDR3: CASSVVAGGPAETQYF. CDR3 coding DNA: TGTGCCAGCAGTGTAGTAGCGGGGGGGCCCGCAGAGACCCAGTACTTC. The chain is built from TRBV6-1 and TRBJ2-5, with 11 bases identical to TRBD2. This CDR3 has 16 amino acids. With V trimmed by 4 bases and J by 4 bases, 8 bases remained unmatched. CDR1 is MNHNS, CDR2 SASEGT, per germline.

This clone was recorded once. This chain links TRBV6-4 with TRBJ2-3; 11 nucleotides align to TRBD2. The CDR3 loop spans 17 amino acids. Germline assignment: CDR1 MRHNA and CDR2 SNTAGT. J lost 4 bases, V lost 6 bases, and 12 bases had no gene match. The chain's CDR3 is CASSPGLAGGRADTQYF. CDR3 bases: TGTGCCAGCAGCCCAGGGCTAGCGGGAGGAAGGGCAGATACGCAGTATTTT.

The gene calls are TRBV15 and TRBJ1-4; 7 positions match TRBD1. V dropped 4 bases and J dropped 11; count of bases not matched to a gene: 7. CDR1 is LNHNV and CDR2 is YYDKDF in the germline V gene (reference sequence). The CDR3 is made up of 13 amino acids. Here the CDR3 reads CATSTGDRAKLFF. Here the CDR3 DNA reads TGTGCCACCAGCACTGGCGACAGGGCCAAACTGTTTTTT.

This clone was observed a handful of times. The chain couples TRBV6-2 or TRBV6-3 to TRBJ2-1, with TRBD1 matching over 7 bases. Trimming took 6 bases from V and 6 from J; bases not matched to a gene: 5. Per the germline V gene, CDR1 is MNHEY and CDR2 is SVGEGT. CDR3 size: 13 residues. In DNA, the CDR3 is TGTGCCAGCAGCTCCCAGGGGGTCAATGAGCAGTTCTTC. As protein: CASSSQGVNEQFF.

This chain uses TRBV5-1 with TRBJ2-3; D not resolved. The V end lost 2 bases, the J end lost 6 bases, and 10 bases lay between the germline ends. The germline gives CDR1 SGHRS, CDR2 YFSETQ. This CDR3 comprises 13 residues. In DNA, the CDR3 is TGCGCCAGCAGCTTCAGCCCGACGGATACGCAGTATTTT. Residues: CASSFSPTDTQYF.

The chain employs TRBV5-1 and TRBJ2-2, with D perhaps matching TRBD1 (5 bases). The CDR3 runs to 15 residues. V was pared by 0 bases and J by 5 bases, with 11 bases between. Germline V CDR1 and CDR2: SGHRS, YFSETQ. The CDR3 region is CASSLDQGGTGELFF. The DNA for the CDR3 is TGCGCCAGCAGCTTGGATCAGGGTGGGACCGGGGAGCTGTTTTTT.

The chain recombines TRBV27 with TRBJ1-1, with D maybe TRBD1 (6 bases). The germline V and J ends were trimmed by 8 bases and 3 bases, with 19 bases remaining between them. This CDR3 has 15 amino acids. Looked up from germline, CDR1 is MNHEY and CDR2 is SMNVEV (reference sequence). The CDR3 region has the DNA TGTGCCAGCTATTACAATCAGGGGCGTTACACTGAAGCTTTCTTT. This gives the protein CASYYNQGRYTEAFF.

The chain recombines TRBV6-5 with TRBJ2-7; D remains unclear. In germline, CDR1 is MNHEY, CDR2 SVGAGI. The V gene lost 5 bases and the J gene lost 0 bases, with 8 bases spanning the gap. The CDR3 consists of 13 residues. The CDR3 is CASSRGPSYEQYF. CDR3 nucleotide sequence: TGTGCCAGCAGTCGAGGTCCCTCCTACGAGCAGTACTTC.

This chain links TRBV6-5 with TRBJ2-7, with 7 bases fitting TRBD1. V lost 5 bases to trimming and J lost 2 bases; unmatched junction nucleotides: 6. The germline gives CDR1 MNHEY, CDR2 SVGAGI. The CDR3 length is 14 residues. CDR3 DNA sequence: TGTGCCAGCAGTCAGGGACAGCAAACCTACGAGCAGTACTTC. Translating it yields CASSQGQQTYEQYF.

J is TRBJ1-2 and V is TRBV7-2; D is undetermined. Deletions cut 5 bases from V and 0 bases from J, with 7 bases between. The CDR3 has 13 residues. The germline V gene has CDR1 SGHTA and CDR2 FQGNSA. The CDR3 bases are TGTGCCAGCAGCCCCCAGTCTAACTATGGCTACACCTTC. Encoded protein: CASSPQSNYGYTF.

The chain carries TRBV19 and TRBJ1-2, with 8 bases aligning to TRBD1. The CDR3 sequence is 13 residues long. Germline assignment: CDR1 LNHDA and CDR2 SQIVND (reference sequence). V shed 6 bases, J shed 6 bases, and the junction held 6 bases outside the gene matches. The CDR3 loop is CASRSDRVHGYTF. CDR3 DNA sequence: TGTGCCAGTAGATCGGACAGGGTCCATGGCTACACCTTC.

V is TRBV6-2 or TRBV6-3 and J is TRBJ1-2; 7 bases match TRBD1. CDR3 length: 13 residues. The germline gives CDR1 MNHEY, CDR2 SVGEGT. V shed 5 bases and J 4 bases; nucleotides not matched to a gene: 4. DNA for the CDR3: TGTGCCAGCAGTAGGGGACAGCTCTATGGCTACACCTTC. Its protein is CASSRGQLYGYTF.

V is TRBV19 and J is TRBJ2-5; possibly TRBD2 for D (6 bases). CDR1 is LNHDA and CDR2 is SQIVND in the germline V gene (reference sequence). The length of the CDR3 is 14 residues. V lost 3 bases and J lost 4, with 12 bases in between. Here the CDR3 reads CASSILLGGETQYF. CDR3 nucleotides: TGTGCCAGTAGTATTTTGCTGGGGGGAGAGACCCAGTACTTC.

In this sample, this clone turned up a few times. V gene TRBV30 combines with J gene TRBJ1-5, with 8 bases identical to TRBD1. This CDR3 contains 13 residues. Germline CDR1 and CDR2: GTSNPN and SVGIG (reference sequence). The ends lost 3 bases at V and 7 bases at J; junction bases unmatched: 5. The CDR3 protein is CAWSPTGDQPQHF. In DNA, the CDR3 is TGTGCCTGGAGCCCGACAGGGGACCAGCCCCAGCATTTT.